These 8 T cell receptor beta chains originate from one sample sequenced in a study of shared clonotypes between healthy human individuals. TCRdb's table, derived via immunoSEQ multiplex PCR, lists solely in-frame clones and lacks some. This sample has about a million clones, with 70% to 85% found just once. Sequenced input: memory CD4+ T cells sorted from blood. The subset is: CD45RA-negative fraction. The origin of the receptors is a man younger than 35 in good health.

The chain joins TRBV7-6 to TRBJ2-5, with D possibly matching TRBD2 (6 bases). The V end was cut by 5 bases, the J end by 3 bases, with 19 bases between. CDR1 and CDR2 from the germline V gene are SGHVS and FNYEAQ. The CDR3 is made up of 16 amino acids. CDR3 bases: TGTGCCAGCAGCCATCCCTACGGGGCGGGAAAAGAGACCCAGTACTTC. Residues: CASSHPYGAGKETQYF.

With respect to this clone: The same CDR3 can be traced to other DNA sequences in this sample. The chain links TRBV18 to TRBJ2-7, with 8 bases lining up with TRBD2. The trim removed 6 bases at V and 0 bases at J, leaving 7 bases unmatched. From germline, CDR1 is KGHSH and CDR2 LQKENI. CDR3 length: 15 residues. The CDR3, as DNA: TGTGCCAGCTCCCCCAGCGGGGGCGGCTCCTACGAGCAGTACTTC. Translating gives CASSPSGGGSYEQYF. The full variable domain, rest sourced from reference TRBV18 and TRBJ2-7, is NAGVMQNPRHLVRRRGQEARLRCSPMKGHSHVYWYRQLPEEGLKFMVYLQKENIIDESGMPKERFSAEFPKEGPSILRIQQVVRGDSAAYFCASSPSGGGSYEQYFGPGTRLTVT.

This clone occurred many times. This rearrangement joins TRBV12-5 to TRBJ1-1; the D gene is possibly TRBD1 (5 bases). V gave up 4 bases and J gave up 1 base, with 10 bases separating them. Germline CDR1 and CDR2: LGHNT and FRNRAP. The CDR3 length is 14 residues. CDR3 in DNA: TGTGCTAGTGGTTGGGGGACGGGGAACACTGAAGCTTTCTTT. Translation gives CASGWGTGNTEAFF.

This clone was recorded a few times. The rearrangement joins TRBV6-5 to TRBJ1-2; 7 bases map to TRBD1. The CDR3 is made up of 14 amino acids. The V segment lost 5 bases and the J segment 10 bases; nucleotides outside the gene matches: 13. Germline lookup yields CDR1 MNHEY and CDR2 SVGAGI. CDR3: CASSAPGQTSPYTF. The CDR3 nucleotides are TGTGCCAGCAGTGCACCGGGACAGACCTCCCCCTACACCTTC.

CDR3 bases: TGTGCCAGCAGGATCCTAGCTTATAGCACAGATACGCAGTATTTT. Protein sequence: CASRILAYSTDTQYF. The chain uses TRBV6-5 and TRBJ2-3; a weak D match, TRBD2 (5 bases). V lost 6 bases, J lost 0 bases, and 13 bases lay in between. Germline lookup yields CDR1 MNHEY and CDR2 SVGAGI. The CDR3 runs to 15 residues.

This clone has just a few counts. The V and J genes are TRBV6-6 and TRBJ2-3; no clear D gene. There are 14 residues in the CDR3. Germline-derived CDR1 and CDR2 are MNHNY and SVGAGI (reference sequence). The V and J ends lost 7 bases and 3 bases respectively, with 14 bases between them. The CDR3 is CASKKSKETDTQYF. CDR3 nucleotides: TGTGCCAGCAAAAAGAGTAAAGAGACAGATACGCAGTATTTT.

The V and J genes are TRBV5-1 and TRBJ1-2, with 9 bases matching TRBD1. After removal of 4 bases from V and 6 bases from J, the junction contained 4 bases not matched to a gene. Germline CDR1 and CDR2: SGHRS and YFSETQ. The CDR3 extends over 13 amino acids. Here the CDR3 reads CASSGDRADGYTF. In DNA, the CDR3 is TGCGCCAGCAGCGGGGACAGGGCCGATGGCTACACCTTC.

The sample holds a few counts of this clone. The junction differs from germline at one of its ends, possibly a read error. This chain uses TRBV7-7 with TRBJ2-2, with TRBD2 matching over 9 bases. Germline CDR1 reads SSHAT; CDR2 reads FNYEAQ (reference sequence). This CDR3 is built from 15 residues. CDR3 loop: CASSPGTSHTGELFF. The CDR3 coding sequence is TGTGCTAGCAGCCCAGGGACTAGCCACACCGGGGAGCTGTTTTTT.